One sample yielded the 15 T cell receptor beta chains listed below, sequenced in a study of T cell repertoires in cytomegalovirus infection. A single record per CDR3 protein comes from TCRdb applying MiXCR to the reads. The top ten clones hold under 8.5% of a sample with hundreds of thousands of distinct CDR3 sequences, roughly 26% of them seen once. The sequencing input was CD8+ T cells from PBMCs. These receptors came from a human donor in good health (CMV status not recorded). Some clones in this sample may be carry-over from other donors' samples.

This clonotype was counted ten times or more. The J gene is TRBJ2-1, the V gene TRBV7-9; 9 bases align to TRBD1. Germline-derived CDR1 and CDR2 are SEHNR and FQNEAQ (reference sequence). V was pared by 5 bases and J by 5 bases, with 13 bases of the junction left unmatched. This CDR3 has 17 amino acids. CDR3 protein: CASSLQPGTGWNNEQFF. DNA for the CDR3: TGTGCCAGCAGCCTTCAACCCGGGACAGGGTGGAACAATGAGCAGTTCTTC.

This clonotype was observed many times. J is TRBJ2-1 and V is TRBV7-9; D possibly corresponds to TRBD1 (5 bases). Germline V gene sequence: CDR1 SEHNR, CDR2 FQNEAQ (reference sequence). V was shortened by 5 bases and J by 8 bases, with 10 bases between the two germline ends. This CDR3 has 12 amino acids. The CDR3 region is CASSPRGHEQFF. As DNA, the CDR3 is TGTGCCAGCAGCCCTAGGGGTCATGAGCAGTTCTTC.

V gene TRBV27 combines with J gene TRBJ1-2, with 7 positions matching TRBD1. Germline CDR1 is MNHEY and CDR2 is SMNVEV (reference sequence). CDR3 length: 14 residues. Trimming cost V 3 bases and J 5 bases; bases outside gene matches: 6. The CDR3 protein is CASSFGGRGYGYTF. The CDR3 DNA sequence: TGTGCCAGCAGTTTCGGTGGCAGGGGGTATGGCTACACCTTC.

The chain couples TRBV2 to TRBJ1-6, with a possible D match to TRBD1 (6 bases). V lost 6 bases and J lost 5, with 11 bases in between. CDR1 SNHLY and CDR2 FYNNEI come from the germline V gene. This CDR3 is built from 14 residues. In DNA, the CDR3 is TGTGCCAGCAGCCTCAGGGGAAATAATTCACCCCTCCACTTT. It is translated as CASSLRGNNSPLHF.

The chain carries TRBV3-1 and TRBJ2-7, with a weak D call TRBD2 (6 bases). Germline-derived CDR1 and CDR2 are LGHDT and YNNKEL (reference sequence). Deletions cut 0 bases from V and 4 bases from J, with 13 bases between. CDR3 length equals 15 residues. The CDR3 sequence: CASSQDRGSKYEQYF. The CDR3 DNA follows: TGTGCCAGCAGCCAAGACCGGGGGAGCAAATACGAGCAGTACTTC.

Concerning this clonotype: This sequence may be a read error, since a much larger clone differs from it by one base. Since the CDR3 does not end with the conserved phenylalanine or tryptophan, this likely comes from a read error. The chain joins TRBV7-6 to TRBJ2-5, with D possibly called TRBD1 or TRBD2 (5 bases each). The CDR3 is 13 amino acids. V was cut by 4 bases and J by 1 base, with 7 bases left in between. Germline lookup yields CDR1 SGHVS and CDR2 FNYEAQ. The CDR3 sequence is CASSYGTQETQYS. As DNA, the CDR3 is TGTGCCAGCAGCTATGGGACCCAAGAGACCCAGTACTCC.

This clonotype was observed a handful of times. This chain links TRBV7-9 with TRBJ2-3; D unclear. The CDR3 totals 15 residues. CDR1 is SEHNR and CDR2 is FQNEAQ in the germline V gene (reference sequence). Trimming stripped 5 bases from V and 0 bases from J, with 12 bases between. The CDR3 coding sequence is TGTGCCAGCAGCCCACCGATTCCTAGCACAGATACGCAGTATTTT. As protein: CASSPPIPSTDTQYF.

The chain is built from TRBV27 and TRBJ2-7; D remains unclear. Germline V gene lookup returns CDR1 MNHEY and CDR2 SMNVEV (reference sequence). The V end was cut by 9 bases, the J end by 4 bases, with 7 bases between. This CDR3 region has 10 residues. The CDR3 reads CASLWYEQYF. In nucleotides, the CDR3 is TGTGCCAGTCTTTGGTACGAGCAGTACTTC.

This clonotype was recorded at least ten times. V usage is TRBV5-4 and J usage is TRBJ2-3; D remains unclear. Germline CDR1 and CDR2: SGHNT and YYREEE (reference sequence). Deletions cut 2 bases from V and 3 bases from J, with 7 bases between. This CDR3 is 13 amino acids long. The CDR3 region is CASSFIGTDTQYF. CDR3 DNA: TGTGCCAGCAGCTTCATAGGGACAGATACGCAGTATTTT.

The table lists this clonotype with a few counts. V gene TRBV13 combines with J gene TRBJ2-7; perhaps TRBD2 as D (6 bases). The CDR3 is made up of 14 amino acids. V was trimmed by 4 bases and J by 3 bases, leaving 13 bases between them. Germline loops: CDR1 PRHDT, CDR2 FYEKMQ (reference sequence). The CDR3 loop reads CASSSRDGSYEQYV. In DNA, the CDR3 is TGTGCCAGCAGCTCCCGGGACGGGAGCTACGAGCAGTACGTC.

This clonotype was observed a few times. The rearrangement joins TRBV6-2 or TRBV6-3 to TRBJ1-1, with D unresolved. The V end lost 3 bases, the J end lost 0 bases, and 14 bases lay between the germline ends. The germline V gene encodes CDR1 MNHEY and CDR2 SVGEGT. This CDR3 is built from 16 residues. The CDR3 loop is CASSYKQRRMNTEAFF. In nucleotides, the CDR3 is TGTGCCAGCAGTTATAAACAGAGGAGGATGAACACTGAAGCTTTCTTT.

V and J are TRBV12-3 or TRBV12-4 and TRBJ2-1; tentatively, D is TRBD1 (6 bases). The CDR3 runs 13 residues. Trimming pared 7 bases from V and 8 bases from J, leaving 15 bases between. Written as DNA, the CDR3 is TGTGCCAGCACCATGACAGGTTTCGATGAGCAGTTCTTC. Encoded protein: CASTMTGFDEQFF.

V usage is TRBV20-1 and J usage is TRBJ1-2; 12 bases map to TRBD1. The CDR3 covers 16 residues. Germline V gene sequence: CDR1 DFQATT, CDR2 SNEGSKA (reference sequence). The junction had 7 bases not matched to a gene; V was cut back by 5 bases and J by 0 bases. The CDR3 nucleotides read TGCAGTGCTGTAGGGACAGGGGGCGAAGCTAACTATGGCTACACCTTC. This sequence encodes CSAVGTGGEANYGYTF.

As for this clonotype: A much larger clonotype is one base distant, so this may be a read error. This chain links TRBV28 with TRBJ2-5, with TRBD2 identical over 7 bases. Germline V lookup: CDR1 MDHEN, CDR2 SYDVKM. CDR3 size: 12 residues. The CDR3 bases are TGTACCAGCGGGACTGGGTTGGAGACCCAGTACTTC. Encoded protein: CTSGTGLETQYF.

The chain recombines TRBV11-3 with TRBJ2-3; 9 positions match TRBD2. Looked up from germline, CDR1 is SGHNT and CDR2 is YENEEA. Unmatched junction bases numbered 7, after V lost 5 bases and J lost 1 base. This CDR3 comprises 16 residues. CDR3 DNA sequence: TGTGCCAGCAGCCCCGGGACTAGCAAGCGCACAGATACGCAGTATTTT. It encodes CASSPGTSKRTDTQYF.